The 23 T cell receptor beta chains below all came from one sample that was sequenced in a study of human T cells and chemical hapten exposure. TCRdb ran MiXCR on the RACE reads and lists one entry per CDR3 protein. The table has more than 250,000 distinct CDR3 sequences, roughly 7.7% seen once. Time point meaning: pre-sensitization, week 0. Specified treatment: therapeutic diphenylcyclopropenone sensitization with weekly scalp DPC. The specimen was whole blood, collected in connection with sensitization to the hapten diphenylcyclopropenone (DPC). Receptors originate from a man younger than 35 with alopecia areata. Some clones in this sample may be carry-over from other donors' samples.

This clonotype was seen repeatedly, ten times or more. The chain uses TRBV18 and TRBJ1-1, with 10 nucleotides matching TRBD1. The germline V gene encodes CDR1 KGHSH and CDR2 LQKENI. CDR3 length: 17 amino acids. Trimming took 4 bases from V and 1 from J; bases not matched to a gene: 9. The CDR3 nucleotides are TGTGCCAGCTCACAAAAAGGGACAGGGGAAGGGAACACTGAAGCTTTCTTT. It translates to CASSQKGTGEGNTEAFF. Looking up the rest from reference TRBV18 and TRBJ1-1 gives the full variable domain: NAGVMQNPRHLVRRRGQEARLRCSPMKGHSHVYWYRQLPEEGLKFMVYLQKENIIDESGMPKERFSAEFPKEGPSILRIQQVVRGDSAAYFCASSQKGTGEGNTEAFFGQGTRLTVV.

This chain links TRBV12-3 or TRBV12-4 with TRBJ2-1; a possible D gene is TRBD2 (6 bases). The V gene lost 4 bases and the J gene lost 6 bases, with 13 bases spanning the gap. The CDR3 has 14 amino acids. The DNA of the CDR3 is TGTGCCAGCAGTTCGGCCAGGAGGGGCAATGAGCAGTTCTTC. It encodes CASSSARRGNEQFF.

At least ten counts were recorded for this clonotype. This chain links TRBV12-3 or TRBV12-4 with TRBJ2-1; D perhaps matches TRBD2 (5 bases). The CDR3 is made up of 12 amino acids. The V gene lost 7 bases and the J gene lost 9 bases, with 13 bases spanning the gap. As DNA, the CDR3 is TGTGCCAGCACCCATCCGGCGGGTGAGCAGTTCTTC. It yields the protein CASTHPAGEQFF.

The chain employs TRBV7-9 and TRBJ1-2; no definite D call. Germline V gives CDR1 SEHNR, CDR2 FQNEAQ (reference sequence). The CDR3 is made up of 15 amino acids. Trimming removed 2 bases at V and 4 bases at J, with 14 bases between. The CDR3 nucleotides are TGTGCCAGCAGCTTATGGGCCGGGCGGACCTATGGCTACACCTTC. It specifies CASSLWAGRTYGYTF.

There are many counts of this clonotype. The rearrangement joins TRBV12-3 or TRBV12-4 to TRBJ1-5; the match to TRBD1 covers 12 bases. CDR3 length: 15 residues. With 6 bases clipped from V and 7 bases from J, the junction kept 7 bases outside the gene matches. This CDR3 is CASRAGTGGTQPQHF. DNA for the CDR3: TGTGCCAGCAGAGCAGGGACAGGGGGCACCCAGCCCCAGCATTTT.

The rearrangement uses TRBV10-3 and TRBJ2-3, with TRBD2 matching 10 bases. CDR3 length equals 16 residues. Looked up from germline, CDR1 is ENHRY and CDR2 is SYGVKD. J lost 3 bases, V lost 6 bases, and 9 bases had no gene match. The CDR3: CAISTSSGGATDTQYF. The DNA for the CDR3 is TGTGCCATCAGCACCTCTAGCGGGGGAGCAACAGATACGCAGTATTTT.

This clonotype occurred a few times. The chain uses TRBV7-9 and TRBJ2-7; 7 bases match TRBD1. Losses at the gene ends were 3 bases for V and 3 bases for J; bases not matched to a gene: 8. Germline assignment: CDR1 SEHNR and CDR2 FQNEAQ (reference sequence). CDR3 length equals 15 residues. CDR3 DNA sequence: TGTGCCAGCAGCTTTCGCACAGGGGCCCTCTACGAGCAGTACTTC. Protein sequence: CASSFRTGALYEQYF. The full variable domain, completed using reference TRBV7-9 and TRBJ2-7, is DTGVSQNPRHKITKRGQNVTFRCDPISEHNRLYWYRQTLGQGPEFLTYFQNEAQLEKSRLLSDRFSAERPKGSFSTLEIQRTEQGDSAMYLCASSFRTGALYEQYFGPGTRLTVT.

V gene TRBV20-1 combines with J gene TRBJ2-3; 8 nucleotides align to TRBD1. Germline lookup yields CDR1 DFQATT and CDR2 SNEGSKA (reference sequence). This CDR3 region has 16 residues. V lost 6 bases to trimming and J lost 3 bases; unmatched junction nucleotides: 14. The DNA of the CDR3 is TGCAGTGCCGGGACAGGCCGCCAGAGAGGTACAGATACGCAGTATTTT. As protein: CSAGTGRQRGTDTQYF.

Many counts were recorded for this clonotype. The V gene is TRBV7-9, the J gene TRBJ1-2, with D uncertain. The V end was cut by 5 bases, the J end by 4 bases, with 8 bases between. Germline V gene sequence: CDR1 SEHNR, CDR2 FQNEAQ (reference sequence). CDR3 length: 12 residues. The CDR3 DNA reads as TGTGCCAGCAGCCCGTTCGTCTATGGCTACACCTTC. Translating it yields CASSPFVYGYTF. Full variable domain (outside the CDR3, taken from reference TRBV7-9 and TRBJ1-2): DTGVSQNPRHKITKRGQNVTFRCDPISEHNRLYWYRQTLGQGPEFLTYFQNEAQLEKSRLLSDRFSAERPKGSFSTLEIQRTEQGDSAMYLCASSPFVYGYTFGSGTRLTVV.

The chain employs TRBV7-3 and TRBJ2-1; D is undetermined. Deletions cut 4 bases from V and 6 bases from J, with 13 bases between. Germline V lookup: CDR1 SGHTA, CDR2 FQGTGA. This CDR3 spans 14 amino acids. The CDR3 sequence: CASSSGAGFNEQFF. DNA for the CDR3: TGTGCCAGCAGCTCGGGTGCTGGATTCAATGAGCAGTTCTTC.

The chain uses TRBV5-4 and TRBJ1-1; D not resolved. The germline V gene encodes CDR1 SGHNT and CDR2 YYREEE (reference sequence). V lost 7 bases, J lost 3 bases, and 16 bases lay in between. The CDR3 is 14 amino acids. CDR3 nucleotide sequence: TGTGCCAGCTGGGCAACCCAACGGTACACTGAAGCTTTCTTT. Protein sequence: CASWATQRYTEAFF.

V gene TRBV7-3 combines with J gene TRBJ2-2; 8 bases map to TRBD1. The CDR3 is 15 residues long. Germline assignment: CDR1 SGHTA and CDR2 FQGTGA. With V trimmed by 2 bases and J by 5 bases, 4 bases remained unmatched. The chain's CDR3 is CASSLLDRVTGELFF. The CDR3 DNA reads TGTGCCAGCAGCTTATTGGACAGGGTTACCGGGGAGCTGTTTTTT.

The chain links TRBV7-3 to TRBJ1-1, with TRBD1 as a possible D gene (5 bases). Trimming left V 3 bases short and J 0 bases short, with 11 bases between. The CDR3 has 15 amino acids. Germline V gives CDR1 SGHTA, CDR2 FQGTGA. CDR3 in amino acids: CASSFWGIMNTEAFF. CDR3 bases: TGTGCCAGCAGCTTCTGGGGGATAATGAACACTGAAGCTTTCTTT.

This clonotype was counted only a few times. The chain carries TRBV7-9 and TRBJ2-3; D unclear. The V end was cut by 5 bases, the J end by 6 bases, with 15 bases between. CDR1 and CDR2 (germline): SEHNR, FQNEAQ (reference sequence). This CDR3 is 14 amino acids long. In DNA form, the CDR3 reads TGTGCCAGCAGCCCTGGGATCGTGTCGGATACGCAGTATTTT. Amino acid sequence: CASSPGIVSDTQYF.

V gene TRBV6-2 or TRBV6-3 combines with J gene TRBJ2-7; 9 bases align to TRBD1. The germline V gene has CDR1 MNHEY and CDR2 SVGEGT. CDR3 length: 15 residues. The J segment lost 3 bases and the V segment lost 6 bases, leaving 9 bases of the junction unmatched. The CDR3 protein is CASSRTGQGIYEQYV. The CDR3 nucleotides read TGTGCCAGCAGCCGCACGGGACAGGGTATCTACGAGCAGTACGTC.

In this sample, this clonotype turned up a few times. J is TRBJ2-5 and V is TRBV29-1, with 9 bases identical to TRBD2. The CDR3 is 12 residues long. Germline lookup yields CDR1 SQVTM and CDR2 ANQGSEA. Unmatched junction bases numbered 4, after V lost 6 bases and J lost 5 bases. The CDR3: CSVAGGFETQYF. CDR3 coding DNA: TGCAGCGTAGCGGGGGGCTTTGAGACCCAGTACTTC.

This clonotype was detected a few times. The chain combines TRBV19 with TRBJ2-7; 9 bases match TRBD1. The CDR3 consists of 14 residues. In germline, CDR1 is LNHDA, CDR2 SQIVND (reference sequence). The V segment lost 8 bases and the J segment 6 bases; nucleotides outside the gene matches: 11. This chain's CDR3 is CASGAGTGYSEQYF. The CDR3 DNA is TGTGCCAGTGGAGCCGGGACAGGGTATTCCGAGCAGTACTTC. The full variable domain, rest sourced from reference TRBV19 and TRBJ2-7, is DGGITQSPKYLFRKEGQNVTLSCEQNLNHDAMYWYRQDPGQGLRLIYYSQIVNDFQKGDIAEGYSVSREKKESFPLTVTSAQKNPTAFYLCASGAGTGYSEQYFGPGTRLTVT.

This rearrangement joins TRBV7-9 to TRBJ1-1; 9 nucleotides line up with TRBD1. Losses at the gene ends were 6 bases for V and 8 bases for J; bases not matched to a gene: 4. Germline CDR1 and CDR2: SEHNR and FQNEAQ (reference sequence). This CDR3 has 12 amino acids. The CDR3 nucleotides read TGTGCCAGCAGACGGGGACAGGGCGAAGCTTTCTTT. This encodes CASRRGQGEAFF.

CDR3 sequence reads: CASSPRLAGGPDTQYF. CDR3 sequence (DNA): TGTGCCAGCAGTCCTCGACTAGCGGGGGGCCCAGATACGCAGTATTTT. V usage is TRBV6-4 and J usage is TRBJ2-3; 13 bases are a match to TRBD2. Germline CDR1 MRHNA, CDR2 SNTAGT. J gave up 4 bases and V 5 bases, and 6 bases lay outside the gene matches. This CDR3 contains 16 residues.

DNA for the CDR3: TGTGCCAGCAGCCAAGATGGGAAAGACACCGGGGAGCTGTTTTTT. It encodes CASSQDGKDTGELFF. The rearrangement joins TRBV3-1 to TRBJ2-2; D not certain. V lost 0 bases to trimming and J lost 3 bases, with 8 bases between them. CDR3 size: 15 residues. In germline, CDR1 is LGHDT, CDR2 YNNKEL (reference sequence).

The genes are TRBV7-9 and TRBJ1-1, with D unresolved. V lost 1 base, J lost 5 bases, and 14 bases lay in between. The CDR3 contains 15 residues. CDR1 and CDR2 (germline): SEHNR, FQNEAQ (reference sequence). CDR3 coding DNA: TGTGCCAGCAGCTTAGGAGGGCGGGCTTGGACTGAAGCTTTCTTT. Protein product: CASSLGGRAWTEAFF.

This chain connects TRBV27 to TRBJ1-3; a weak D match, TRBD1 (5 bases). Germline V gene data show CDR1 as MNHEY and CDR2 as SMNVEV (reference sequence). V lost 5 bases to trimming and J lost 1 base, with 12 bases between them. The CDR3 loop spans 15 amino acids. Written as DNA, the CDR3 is TGTGCCAGCAGTCAATCAGGGTTTTCTGGAAACACCATATATTTT. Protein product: CASSQSGFSGNTIYF.

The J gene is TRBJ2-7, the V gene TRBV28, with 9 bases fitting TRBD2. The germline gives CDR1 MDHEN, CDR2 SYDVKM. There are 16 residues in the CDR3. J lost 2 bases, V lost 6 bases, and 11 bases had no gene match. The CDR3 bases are TGTGCCAGCAGGGGAACTAGCGGGCGACTAACCTACGAGCAGTACTTC. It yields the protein CASRGTSGRLTYEQYF.